Each of the 24 T cell receptor beta chains below was sequenced from the same sample in a study of cytomegalovirus exposure and HLA in healthy donors. PCR employed 60 Vbeta and 13 Jbeta primers. Assay: immunoSEQ multiplex PCR; the TCRdb copy retains only in-frame clones and omits some. The top ten clones hold 1.5% to 2% of a sample with 150,000 to 200,000 clones, around 81% of them seen once. Sequencing input: PBMCs. These receptors were collected from a man younger than 35 in good health and CMV-seronegative.

V gene TRBV6-6 combines with J gene TRBJ1-1; D may be TRBD1 (5 bases). Germline lookup yields CDR1 MNHNY and CDR2 SVGAGI (reference sequence). This CDR3 contains 15 residues. V lost 2 bases and J 3 bases, leaving 13 bases between the germline ends. This CDR3 is CASSYVRGRDTEAFF. The CDR3 DNA sequence: TGTGCCAGCAGTTACGTTAGGGGCCGGGACACTGAAGCTTTCTTT.

As for this clone: This CDR3 is also generated by other DNA sequences in the sample. The genes are TRBV4-3 and TRBJ2-7; D gene uncertain. The CDR3 totals 13 residues. V shed 0 bases and J shed 2 bases, with 5 bases lying between them. Germline V lookup: CDR1 LGHNA, CDR2 YSLEER. CDR3 coding DNA: TGCGCCAGCAGCCAAGACCGAGCCTACGAGCAGTACTTC. Its translation: CASSQDRAYEQYF.

A note on this clone: Sequence at one end of the junction differs from germline and may be a read error. The J gene is TRBJ2-2, the V gene TRBV4-1; D may be TRBD1 (7 bases). Germline assignment: CDR1 MGHRA and CDR2 YSYEKL. CDR3 length equals 13 residues. The CDR3 coding sequence is TGCGCCAGCAGCCAAGTAACAGGGGAGGAGCCGTTTTTT. Translation: CASSQVTGEEPFF.

V gene TRBV5-8 combines with J gene TRBJ1-6, with D uncertain. The CDR3 is made up of 13 amino acids. Trimming pared 1 base from V and 14 bases from J, leaving 13 bases between. Per germline, CDR1 SGHTS and CDR2 YDEGEE. CDR3 residues: CASSLTAPATLHF. The CDR3 coding sequence is TGTGCCAGCAGCTTGACAGCTCCTGCGACCCTCCACTTT.

The chain recombines TRBV21-1 with TRBJ2-1; the table's TRBD2 call for D was not verified on the DNA. TRBV21-1 is recorded as a pseudogene. This CDR3 spans 18 amino acids. CDR3 sequence: CASSARSPRGRTYNEQFF. CDR3 in DNA: TGTGCCAGCAGCGCGCGCTCTCCTCGCGGGAGGACCTACAATGAGCAGTTCTTC.

This clone appeared a few times. The chain uses TRBV28 and TRBJ2-1; 8 positions match TRBD2. The germline CDR1 and CDR2 sequences are MDHEN and SYDVKM. The CDR3 totals 14 residues. The ends lost 6 bases at V and 7 bases at J; junction bases unmatched: 8. The CDR3 sequence is CASRTAGVINEQFF. As DNA, the CDR3 is TGTGCCAGCAGAACAGCGGGAGTTATAAATGAGCAGTTCTTC. Drawing the rest from reference TRBV28 and TRBJ2-1, the complete variable domain is DVKVTQSSRYLVKRTGEKVFLECVQDMDHENMFWYRQDPGLGLRLIYFSYDVKMKEKGDIPEGYSVSREKKERFSLILESASTNQTSMYLCASRTAGVINEQFFGPGTRLTVL.

The chain uses TRBV7-3 and TRBJ1-2, with 8 bases fitting TRBD1. Germline loops: CDR1 SGHTA, CDR2 FQGTGA. The CDR3 covers 15 residues. V dropped 4 bases and J dropped 8; count of bases not matched to a gene: 12. The CDR3 loop is CASSSPSRTGTGYTF. The DNA of the CDR3 is TGTGCCAGCAGCTCACCTTCACGGACAGGGACAGGCTACACCTTC. The variable domain in full, with the rest retrieved from reference TRBV7-3 and TRBJ1-2, is GAGVSQTPSNKVTEKGKYVELRCDPISGHTALYWYRQSLGQGPEFLIYFQGTGAADDSGLPNDRFFAVRPEGSVSTLKIQRTERGDSAVYLCASSSPSRTGTGYTFGSGTRLTVV.

This chain joins TRBV2 and TRBJ2-2; TRBD1 matches at 9 bases. The V and J ends lost 7 bases and 5 bases, in that order; junction bases with no gene match: 8. CDR1 is SNHLY and CDR2 is FYNNEI in the germline V gene. The CDR3 extends over 15 amino acids. The CDR3 nucleotides are TGTGCCAGCACCCAACAGGGGGCTAATACCGGGGAGCTGTTTTTT. Translation gives CASTQQGANTGELFF. Supplemented by reference TRBV2 and TRBJ2-2, the full variable domain reads EPEVTQTPSHQVTQMGQEVILRCVPISNHLYFYWYRQILGQKVEFLVSFYNNEISEKSEIFDDQFSVERPDGSNFTLKIRSTKLEDSAMYFCASTQQGANTGELFFGEGSRLTVL.

This clone was detected only a few times. This chain uses TRBV18 with TRBJ1-4, with D possibly TRBD1 on 5 matching bases. CDR3 length: 14 amino acids. The V and J ends lost 1 base and 4 bases respectively, with 7 bases between them. Germline CDR1 and CDR2: KGHSH and LQKENI. Written as DNA, the CDR3 is TGTGCCAGCTCACCACAGGGGAATAATGAAAAACTGTTTTTT. As protein: CASSPQGNNEKLFF.

This chain uses TRBV11-2 with TRBJ2-2; the match to TRBD2 covers 14 bases. The CDR3 extends over 18 amino acids. Germline CDR1 reads SGHAT; CDR2 reads FQNNGV. The trim removed 2 bases at V and 4 bases at J, leaving 6 bases unmatched. DNA of the CDR3: TGTGCCAGCAGCTTAAGGACTAGCGGGAGGAAATCCACCGGGGAGCTGTTTTTT. Its translation is CASSLRTSGRKSTGELFF. The full variable domain, its missing parts supplied by reference TRBV11-2 and TRBJ2-2, is EAGVAQSPRYKIIEKRQSVAFWCNPISGHATLYWYQQILGQGPKLLIQFQNNGVVDDSQLPKDRFSAERLKGVDSTLKIQPAKLEDSAVYLCASSLRTSGRKSTGELFFGEGSRLTVL.

This clone was recorded only once. The rearrangement links TRBV27 to TRBJ1-1; D not certain. This CDR3 is built from 12 residues. Germline V gene data show CDR1 as MNHEY and CDR2 as SMNVEV (reference sequence). V gave up 3 bases and J gave up 7 bases, with 9 bases separating them. In DNA, the CDR3 is TGTGCCAGCAGTTTTCGCGGAGGTGAAGCTTTCTTT. It encodes CASSFRGGEAFF.

The chain combines TRBV14 with TRBJ2-1; tentative D call: TRBD1 (5 bases). This CDR3 region has 14 residues. V was pared by 3 bases and J by 8 bases, with 14 bases between. Germline V gene sequence: CDR1 SGHDN, CDR2 FVKESK. CDR3 sequence (DNA): TGTGCCAGCAGCCACCAGGGTATTAACGATGAGCAGTTCTTC. Translation: CASSHQGINDEQFF.

This chain joins TRBV4-3 and TRBJ2-3; 11 bases match TRBD2. CDR1 and CDR2 (germline): LGHNA, YSLEER. The CDR3 totals 17 residues. J gave up 1 base and V 4 bases, and 7 bases lay outside the gene matches. CDR3: CASSRGVTSGGTDTQYF. The CDR3 coding sequence is TGCGCCAGCAGCCGGGGGGTGACTAGCGGGGGCACAGATACGCAGTATTTT.

This clone was found once. The chain is built from TRBV6-1 and TRBJ2-7; the match to TRBD2 covers 7 bases. The CDR3 spans 14 residues. Germline-derived CDR1 and CDR2 are MNHNS and SASEGT. Trimming cost V 8 bases and J 0 bases; bases outside gene matches: 7. The CDR3 DNA sequence: TGTGCCAGCTTCGTCGAGCGGGGCTCCTACGAGCAGTACTTC. Residues: CASFVERGSYEQYF.

This clone was seen only once. The gene calls are TRBV6-5 and TRBJ1-1; D might be TRBD1 (5 bases). Germline loops: CDR1 MNHEY, CDR2 SVGAGI. Trimming took off 10 bases at V and 1 base at J, with 10 bases between the two ends. CDR3 length equals 12 residues. CDR3: CATTRGNTEAFF. For the CDR3, the DNA is TGTGCCACCACAAGGGGGAACACTGAAGCTTTCTTT.

The chain recombines TRBV7-2 with TRBJ2-7, with D perhaps matching TRBD2 (6 bases). CDR1 is SGHTA and CDR2 is FQGNSA in the germline V gene. V was clipped by 5 bases and J by 3 bases, with 14 bases between them. The CDR3 extends over 14 amino acids. The CDR3 region has the DNA TGTGCCAGCAGCCGGACCGGGACTGGCTACGAGCAGTACTTC. Encoded protein: CASSRTGTGYEQYF. The whole variable domain, remainder taken from reference TRBV7-2 and TRBJ2-7, is GAGVSQSPSNKVTEKGKDVELRCDPISGHTALYWYRQSLGQGLEFLIYFQGNSAPDKSGLPSDRFSAERTGGSVSTLTIQRTQQEDSAVYLCASSRTGTGYEQYFGPGTRLTVT.

This clone was found once. CDR3 residues: CASSLGTSGTDTQYF. DNA for the CDR3: TGTGCCAGCAGCCTCGGGACTAGCGGCACAGATACGCAGTATTTT. V usage is TRBV9 and J usage is TRBJ2-3; 10 positions agree with TRBD2. The J segment lost 1 base and the V segment lost 4 bases, leaving 3 bases of the junction unmatched. Germline CDR1 and CDR2: SGDLS and YYNGEE. This CDR3 is built from 15 residues.

J is TRBJ2-3 and V is TRBV7-8; D is undetermined. With 0 bases removed from V and 3 bases from J, the gap between germline ends came to 13 bases. The CDR3 covers 16 residues. Germline CDR1 is SGHVS and CDR2 is FQNEAQ. CDR3 coding DNA: TGTGCCAGCAGCTTAGCCCCGATAGTTAATACAGATACGCAGTATTTT. Translating gives CASSLAPIVNTDTQYF. The whole variable domain, filled in from reference TRBV7-8 and TRBJ2-3, reads GAGVSQSPRYKVAKRGQDVALRCDPISGHVSLFWYQQALGQGPEFLTYFQNEAQLDKSGLPSDRFFAERPEGSVSTLKIQRTQQEDSAVYLCASSLAPIVNTDTQYFGPGTRLTVL.

The chain combines TRBV5-1 with TRBJ1-4, with 9 nucleotides matching TRBD1. CDR1 and CDR2 (germline): SGHRS, YFSETQ. With V trimmed by 1 base and J by 5 bases, 3 bases remained unmatched. CDR3 size: 15 residues. DNA of the CDR3: TGCGCCAGCAGCTTGAGGACAGGGGTGAATGAAAAACTGTTTTTT. It is translated as CASSLRTGVNEKLFF.

The rearrangement joins TRBV25-1 to TRBJ2-4, with D unclear. Trimming pared 0 bases from V and 7 bases from J, leaving 13 bases between. The V gene's germline CDR1 is MGHDK and CDR2 SYGVNS. The CDR3 is 15 amino acids. In DNA form, the CDR3 reads TGTGCCAGCAGTGAATACCGAGGAAAAAGGAACATTCAGTACTTC. This encodes CASSEYRGKRNIQYF.

This chain connects TRBV4-3 to TRBJ2-6; no clear D gene. The CDR3 is made up of 15 amino acids. Germline CDR1 is LGHNA and CDR2 is YSLEER. The V end was cut by 0 bases, the J end by 4 bases, with 7 bases between. In DNA form, the CDR3 reads TGCGCCAGCAGCCAAGATAAATCGGGGGCCAACGTCCTGACTTTC. It yields the protein CASSQDKSGANVLTF.

The chain is built from TRBV2 and TRBJ2-7; TRBD1 aligns across 7 bases. Germline V gene lookup returns CDR1 SNHLY and CDR2 FYNNEI. This CDR3 contains 19 residues. With V trimmed by 3 bases and J by 1 base, 18 bases remained unmatched. The CDR3, as DNA: TGTGCCAGCAGTGACGATGGGAGTGGGTATCCCAGGGGGTCCTACGAGCAGTACTTC. It specifies CASSDDGSGYPRGSYEQYF.

The chain is built from TRBV11-2 and TRBJ2-1; 7 bases match TRBD1. The CDR3 is 15 residues long. The V gene end was trimmed by 0 bases and the J gene end by 6 bases; junction bases not matched to a gene: 5. Germline V CDR1 and CDR2: SGHAT, FQNNGV. The CDR3 loop reads CASSLEDREINEQFF. The CDR3 bases are TGTGCCAGCAGCTTAGAAGACAGGGAAATCAATGAGCAGTTCTTC.

The chain uses TRBV10-3 and TRBJ1-2, with 10 bases matching TRBD1. The CDR3 is made up of 16 amino acids. Germline loops: CDR1 ENHRY, CDR2 SYGVKD. V lost 5 bases, J lost 3 bases, and 9 bases stayed unmatched. The CDR3 region has the DNA TGTGCCATCAGTCAACCGGGACAGGGGAATTACTATGGCTACACCTTC. Encoded protein: CAISQPGQGNYYGYTF.